What follows are 11 T cell receptor beta chains derived from one specimen sequenced in a study of identical twins. Each CDR3 protein is one row after TCRdb ran MiXCR on the 5' RACE reads. The sample holds about 660,000 distinct CDR3 sequences, 8.6% seen once. This sample also belongs to another study, concerning yellow fever vaccine responses in identical twins.

Sequenced sample: PBMCs. All receptors come from a young woman in good health.

This clonotype was observed a handful of times. V usage is TRBV7-9 and J usage is TRBJ2-2, with 7 bases fitting TRBD2. Losses at the gene ends were 5 bases for V and 9 bases for J; bases not matched to a gene: 6. The CDR3 covers 13 residues. Germline loops: CDR1 SEHNR, CDR2 FQNEAQ (reference sequence). CDR3 protein: CASSPGGDRELFF. CDR3 DNA sequence: TGTGCCAGCAGCCCGGGAGGCGACCGGGAGCTGTTTTTT.

A few counts support this clonotype. V is TRBV7-9 and J is TRBJ2-5; D gene unclear. Trimming removed 4 bases at V and 3 bases at J, with 9 bases between. Germline assignment: CDR1 SEHNR and CDR2 FQNEAQ (reference sequence). The CDR3 length is 13 residues. The CDR3 is CASSSRLEETQYF. CDR3 nucleotides: TGTGCCAGCAGCTCCCGACTGGAAGAGACCCAGTACTTC.

This clonotype was seen more than once but under ten times. The J gene is TRBJ2-1, the V gene TRBV2; D is unresolved. The V and J ends lost 3 bases and 12 bases respectively, with 15 bases between them. CDR3 length: 13 residues. The germline CDR1 and CDR2 sequences are SNHLY and FYNNEI. CDR3: CASSERWAARQFF. The DNA for the CDR3 is TGTGCCAGCAGTGAGCGGTGGGCGGCAAGGCAGTTCTTC.

Only a few counts were recorded for this clonotype. The J gene is TRBJ2-7, the V gene TRBV4-1, with 11 bases lining up with TRBD2. This CDR3 spans 16 amino acids. Trimming cost V 4 bases and J 2 bases; bases outside gene matches: 7. The germline CDR1 and CDR2 sequences are MGHRA and YSYEKL. For the CDR3, the DNA is TGCGCCAGCAGCCCAATGGGACTAGCGGAGACCTACGAGCAGTACTTC. This translates into CASSPMGLAETYEQYF.

This clonotype was seen a few times. The chain is built from TRBV20-1 and TRBJ2-3; 11 nucleotides match TRBD2. Germline V gives CDR1 DFQATT, CDR2 SNEGSKA (reference sequence). There are 13 residues in the CDR3. V shed 6 bases and J 9 bases; nucleotides not matched to a gene: 8. CDR3 sequence (DNA): TGCAGTGCGAAAACTAGCGGGGGTTCCACGCAGTATTTT. It translates to CSAKTSGGSTQYF.

Ten or more counts support this clonotype. This chain uses TRBV6-2 or TRBV6-3 with TRBJ1-6, with D maybe TRBD1 (5 bases). The germline V gene encodes CDR1 MNHEY and CDR2 SVGEGT. The CDR3 extends over 13 amino acids. The V end lost 7 bases, the J end lost 7 bases, and 11 bases lay between the germline ends. CDR3 region: CASTGTENSPLHF. The CDR3 DNA follows: TGTGCCAGCACCGGGACTGAGAATTCACCCCTCCACTTT.

This clonotype was detected only a few times. The chain carries TRBV21-1 and TRBJ1-5. TRBV21-1 has pseudogene status. CDR3 length: 15 residues. The CDR3 bases are TGTGCCAGCAGCAAAGTGAGGGCTAGCAATCAGCCCCAGCATTTT. Amino acid sequence: CASSKVRASNQPQHF.

This clonotype was counted many times. This chain connects TRBV7-2 to TRBJ2-7; 9 positions match TRBD2. The CDR3 spans 15 residues. Germline V gives CDR1 SGHTA, CDR2 FQGNSA. Germline trimming cut 7 bases from V and 4 bases from J; bases unmatched to any gene: 11. The CDR3 nucleotides read TGTGCCAGCAAGGTGGCGGGGGGGCTAAGTTACGAGCAGTACTTC. Its protein product is CASKVAGGLSYEQYF.

The V call is TRBV4-2, the J call TRBJ2-7, with TRBD1 matching over 8 bases. The V and J ends lost 4 bases and 5 bases, in that order; junction bases with no gene match: 13. The V gene's germline CDR1 is LGHNA and CDR2 YNFKEQ. CDR3 length: 16 amino acids. CDR3 protein: CASSLNPGQGRHEQYF. The CDR3 DNA reads TGTGCCAGCAGCCTGAATCCCGGACAGGGCAGGCACGAGCAGTACTTC.

This clonotype was observed a few times. The chain uses TRBV4-3 and TRBJ2-1, with D possibly called TRBD1 or TRBD2 (5 bases each). CDR3 length equals 12 residues. The germline V gene encodes CDR1 LGHNA and CDR2 YSLEER. V was trimmed by 2 bases and J by 9 bases, leaving 8 bases between them. The CDR3 region is CASSQFGGEQFF. As DNA, the CDR3 is TGCGCCAGCAGCCAATTTGGGGGTGAGCAGTTCTTC.

The chain has TRBV20-1 and TRBJ2-1; 12 bases map to TRBD2. There are 14 residues in the CDR3. V shed 4 bases, J shed 8 bases, and the junction held 6 bases outside the gene matches. Germline V CDR1 and CDR2: DFQATT, SNEGSKA (reference sequence). CDR3 in amino acids: CSAKLAGGSDEQFF. The DNA for the CDR3 is TGCAGTGCTAAGCTAGCGGGAGGGAGCGATGAGCAGTTCTTC.